The entry that follows covers one TCR beta chain sequence. A CD8+CD4-CCR7+CD45RA+ phenotype served as the sorting definition for naive CD8 T cells. This sample stems from a study of molecular identifiers for immune sequencing clone quantification. TCRdb reprocessed the PCR reads via MiXCR and lists one record per CDR3 protein. The sample holds approximately 680,000 distinct CDR3 sequences, about 25% seen once. Germline V gene data show CDR1 as LNHDA and CDR2 as SQIVND (reference sequence). This CDR3 has 12 residues. Trimming pared 9 bases from V and 5 bases from J, leaving 10 bases between. This receptor was identified in a human donor in good health. Some libraries in this study had Jurkat cell RNA spiked in. J is TRBJ1-4 and V is TRBV19, with D possibly TRBD1 on 5 matching bases. The sequenced sample was naive CD8+ T cells from blood, with Jurkat cell RNA spiked in. The subset here: FACS-sorted CD8+CD4-CCR7+CD45RA+ naive T cells. DNA for the CDR3: TGTGCCAGAACAGGAGAAAATGAAAAACTGTTTTTT. Protein: CARTGENEKLFF.